This T cell receptor (beta chain) appears in the sequencing data of a study of cytomegalovirus exposure and HLA in healthy donors. The germline V gene encodes CDR1 SGDLS and CDR2 YYNGEE. After removal of 0 bases from V and 3 bases from J, the junction contained 6 bases not matched to a gene. CDR3 size: 15 residues. Study results and limitations: High sensitivity and specificity were reportedly achieved when the classifier diagnosed cytomegalovirus status.

Vbeta (60) and Jbeta (13) primers were used in the PCR. Sequencing used immunoSEQ multiplex PCR; TCRdb keeps in-frame clones, though not all of them. The sample yields under 200,000 clones, roughly 74% seen once. Note on this clone: The antigen is unknown.

The sample was PBMCs. The TCR sequence derives from a woman in her forties in good health and CMV-seropositive. The chain carries TRBV9 and TRBJ2-7, with 7 nucleotides matching TRBD1. CDR3 coding DNA: TGTGCCAGCAGCGTAGAGACAGGGAGTAGCTACGAGCAGTACTTC. This gives the protein CASSVETGSSYEQYF. Based on the CDR3 plus reference TRBV9 and TRBJ2-7, the full variable domain is DSGVTQTPKHLITATGQRVTLRCSPRSGDLSVYWYQQSLDQGLQFLIQYYNGEERAKGNILERFSAQQFPDLHSELNLSSLELGDSALYFCASSVETGSSYEQYFGPGTRLTVT.